These 17 T cell receptor beta chains were sequenced from one sample in a study of blood T cells in healthy people across ages. Together with a sample-barcoded 5' primer, a J-beta primer mix was included in a second PCR lasting about 6 to 11 cycles. Via MiXCR, TCRdb re-called the 5' RACE reads, giving one row per CDR3 protein. The sample consists of more than 450,000 distinct CDR3 sequences, around a quarter of them appearing once. A further study also used this sample, focusing on T cells of mothers and their children.

Sequencing was carried out using blood. These TCRs come from a boy aged 2-15 years in good health.

This clonotype was observed a few times. The rearrangement links TRBV7-6 to TRBJ1-4, with TRBD1 as a possible D gene (6 bases). The ends were cut back, 4 bases at V and 9 bases at J, with 15 bases in the middle. Germline V gives CDR1 SGHVS, CDR2 FNYEAQ. This CDR3 region has 14 residues. The CDR3 nucleotides read TGTGCCAGCAGCTCGACCACAGGGACTCAAAAACTGTTTTTT. Its protein product is CASSSTTGTQKLFF.

V is TRBV12-3 or TRBV12-4 and J is TRBJ2-7; 12 positions agree with TRBD2. The length of the CDR3 is 16 residues. The J segment lost 3 bases and the V segment lost 2 bases, leaving 5 bases of the junction unmatched. The CDR3 coding sequence is TGTGCCAGCAGTTTAAGTTCGGGACTAGCGGGCTACGAGCAGTACTTC. Translating it yields CASSLSSGLAGYEQYF.

A few counts support this clonotype. The J gene is TRBJ2-7, the V gene TRBV6-5; D may be TRBD1 (6 bases). V lost 5 bases and J lost 3, with 14 bases in between. In germline, CDR1 is MNHEY, CDR2 SVGAGI. The CDR3 is 14 residues long. CDR3 loop: CASSRAGDFYEQYF. The CDR3 DNA follows: TGTGCCAGCAGTCGGGCAGGGGATTTCTACGAGCAGTACTTC.

The chain carries TRBV9 and TRBJ1-1; tentative D call: TRBD1 (5 bases). Trimming cost V 0 bases and J 4 bases, with 10 bases left between them. The germline gives CDR1 SGDLS, CDR2 YYNGEE. The CDR3 length is 14 residues. The CDR3 loop is CASSVEGVGTEAFF. The DNA for the CDR3 is TGTGCCAGCAGCGTAGAAGGGGTAGGCACTGAAGCTTTCTTT.

This clonotype occurred a few times. This chain uses TRBV4-1 with TRBJ1-5; TRBD1 agrees at 10 bases. This CDR3 spans 19 amino acids. V shed 0 bases, J shed 4 bases, and the junction held 12 bases outside the gene matches. Per germline, CDR1 MGHRA and CDR2 YSYEKL. As DNA, the CDR3 is TGCGCCAGCAGCCAAGATACTAGGGACAGGGGTGGTAGAAATCAGCCCCAGCATTTT. Translated, it gives CASSQDTRDRGGRNQPQHF.

On this clonotype itself: The final CDR3 position lacks the conserved phenylalanine or tryptophan, pointing to a likely read error. As DNA, the CDR3 is TGTGCCAGCAGCTTACAACATCCTAACTATGGCTACACCCTC. Translation gives CASSLQHPNYGYTL. The chain links TRBV7-9 to TRBJ1-2; no definite D call. Per germline, CDR1 SEHNR and CDR2 FQNEAQ (reference sequence). This CDR3 comprises 14 residues. Between the trimmed V and J ends, which lost 2 bases and 0 bases, there was a span of 7 bases.

This clonotype was detected many times. This sequence joins TRBV20-1 and TRBJ2-7; D remains ambiguous. The J call may not be correct, given that the DNA end is closer to TRBJ2-1. CDR1 is DFQATT and CDR2 is SNEGSKA in the germline V gene (reference sequence). The CDR3 spans 10 residues. CDR3 in amino acids: CSAGVAEQFF. The DNA for the CDR3 is TGCAGTGCTGGAGTAGCTGAGCAGTTCTTC.

The sample holds a few counts of this clonotype. The rearrangement joins TRBV20-1 to TRBJ2-7, with TRBD2 identical over 9 bases. Germline CDR1 and CDR2: DFQATT and SNEGSKA (reference sequence). The CDR3 sequence is 14 residues long. V shed 4 bases and J 2 bases; nucleotides not matched to a gene: 6. The CDR3 loop is CSAKTSGSTYEQYF. The DNA of the CDR3 is TGCAGTGCTAAGACTAGCGGCAGTACCTACGAGCAGTACTTC.

Many counts were recorded for this clonotype. The chain recombines TRBV7-9 with TRBJ1-2; a weak D match, TRBD1 (6 bases). Trimming took 8 bases from V and 10 from J, leaving 20 bases between them. The CDR3 runs 13 residues. CDR1 is SEHNR and CDR2 is FQNEAQ in the germline V gene (reference sequence). CDR3 in DNA: TGTGCCAGCGGGATGACAGGACTAGAAGCCTACACCTTC. Translation: CASGMTGLEAYTF.

This clonotype showed up just a few times. The chain employs TRBV5-1 and TRBJ2-7, with 13 bases fitting TRBD2. The CDR3 runs 18 residues. Germline assignment: CDR1 SGHRS and CDR2 YFSETQ. V was clipped by 4 bases and J by 2 bases; unmatched bases: 12. The CDR3 DNA sequence: TGCGCCAGCAGCCCCCGGTGGACTAGCGGGAGTCGTCCCTACGAGCAGTACTTC. Translating gives CASSPRWTSGSRPYEQYF.

The rearrangement joins TRBV25-1 to TRBJ1-1; 7 bases line up with TRBD1. Germline V CDR1 and CDR2: MGHDK, SYGVNS. The junction had 2 bases not matched to a gene; V was cut back by 6 bases and J by 4 bases. This CDR3 is 12 amino acids long. CDR3 DNA: TGTGCCAGCAGACAGGGGCTCACTGAAGCTTTCTTT. Amino acid sequence: CASRQGLTEAFF.

The J gene is TRBJ1-2, the V gene TRBV7-2; D is perhaps TRBD1 (6 bases). Trimming removed 0 bases from V and 8 bases from J, with 10 bases in between. The germline CDR1 and CDR2 sequences are SGHTA and FQGNSA. This CDR3 has 13 residues. CDR3 loop: CASSLAQGFGYTF. The CDR3 bases are TGTGCCAGCAGCTTAGCTCAGGGGTTCGGCTACACCTTC.

V gene TRBV5-4 combines with J gene TRBJ2-3, with 7 bases that match TRBD1. This CDR3 is built from 14 residues. The junction had 6 bases not matched to a gene; V was cut back by 4 bases and J by 4 bases. Germline CDR1 and CDR2: SGHNT and YYREEE (reference sequence). CDR3 sequence (DNA): TGTGCCAGCAGCCTTGGCCAGGGGGCAGATACGCAGTATTTT. The encoded protein is CASSLGQGADTQYF.

The V and J genes are TRBV20-1 and TRBJ2-3; D remains ambiguous. The CDR3 consists of 21 residues. Trimming left V 1 base short and J 0 bases short, with 29 bases between. Germline V gene lookup returns CDR1 DFQATT and CDR2 SNEGSKA (reference sequence). The CDR3 nucleotides read TGCAGTGCTAGAGGCCCCCCGCTCCACCCTCGTCCCAAATCTAGCACAGATACGCAGTATTTT. As protein: CSARGPPLHPRPKSSTDTQYF.

V and J are TRBV6-6 and TRBJ2-1; D might be TRBD1 or TRBD2, each matching 5 bases. Trimming removed 6 bases from V and 3 bases from J, with 21 bases in between. This CDR3 is 17 amino acids long. Germline V CDR1 and CDR2: MNHNY, SVGAGI (reference sequence). The CDR3, as DNA: TGTGCCAGCAGACAACATTGGGACGAGAATTACTACAATGAGCAGTTCTTC. It translates to CASRQHWDENYYNEQFF.

This chain links TRBV28 with TRBJ2-7; the D gene is possibly TRBD2 (6 bases). V lost 4 bases, J lost 7 bases, and 11 bases lay in between. The germline V gene encodes CDR1 MDHEN and CDR2 SYDVKM. The CDR3 length is 12 residues. In DNA, the CDR3 is TGTGCCAGCAGTTGGGCCGGGGGAGAGCAGTACTTC. Protein product: CASSWAGGEQYF. The full variable domain, in which reference TRBV28 and TRBJ2-7 provide the parts outside the CDR3, is DVKVTQSSRYLVKRTGEKVFLECVQDMDHENMFWYRQDPGLGLRLIYFSYDVKMKEKGDIPEGYSVSREKKERFSLILESASTNQTSMYLCASSWAGGEQYFGPGTRLTVT.

CDR3: CASSQDWRTAPQAGQETQYF. In nucleotides, the CDR3 is TGTGCCAGCAGCCAAGACTGGAGGACAGCCCCCCAAGCGGGCCAAGAGACCCAGTACTTC. This sequence joins TRBV3-1 and TRBJ2-5, with D possibly being TRBD1 or TRBD2 (6 bases each). CDR1 LGHDT and CDR2 YNNKEL come from the germline V gene (reference sequence). Deletions cut 0 bases from V and 1 base from J, with 24 bases between. The CDR3 runs to 20 residues.